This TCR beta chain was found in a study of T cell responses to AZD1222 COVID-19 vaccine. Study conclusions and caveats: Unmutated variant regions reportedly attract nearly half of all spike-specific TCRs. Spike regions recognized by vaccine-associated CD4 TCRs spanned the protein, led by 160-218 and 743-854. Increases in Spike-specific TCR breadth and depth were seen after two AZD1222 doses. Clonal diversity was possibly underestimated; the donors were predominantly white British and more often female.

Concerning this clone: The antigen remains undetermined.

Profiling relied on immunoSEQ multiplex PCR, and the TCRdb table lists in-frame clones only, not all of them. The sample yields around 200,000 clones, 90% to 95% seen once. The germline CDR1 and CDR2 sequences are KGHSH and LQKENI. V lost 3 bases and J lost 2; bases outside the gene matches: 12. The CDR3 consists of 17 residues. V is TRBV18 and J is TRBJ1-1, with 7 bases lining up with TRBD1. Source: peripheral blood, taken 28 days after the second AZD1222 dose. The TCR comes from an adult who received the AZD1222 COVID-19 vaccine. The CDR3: CASSPTGTANFNTEAFF. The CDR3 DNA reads TGTGCCAGCTCACCTACCGGGACAGCAAACTTCAACACTGAAGCTTTCTTT. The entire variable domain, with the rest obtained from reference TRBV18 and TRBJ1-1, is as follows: NAGVMQNPRHLVRRRGQEARLRCSPMKGHSHVYWYRQLPEEGLKFMVYLQKENIIDESGMPKERFSAEFPKEGPSILRIQQVVRGDSAAYFCASSPTGTANFNTEAFFGQGTRLTVV.